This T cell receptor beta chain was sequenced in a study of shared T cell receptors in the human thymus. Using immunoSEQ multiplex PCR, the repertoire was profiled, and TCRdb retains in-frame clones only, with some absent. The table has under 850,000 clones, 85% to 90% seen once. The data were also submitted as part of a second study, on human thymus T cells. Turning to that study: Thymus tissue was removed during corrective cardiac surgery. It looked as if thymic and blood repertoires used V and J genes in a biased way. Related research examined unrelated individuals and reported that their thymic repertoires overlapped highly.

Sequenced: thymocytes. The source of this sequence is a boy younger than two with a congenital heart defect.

CDR3 amino acids: CASRLAGTSNEQFF. The CDR3 DNA reads TGTGCCAGCAGACTAGCGGGAACCTCCAATGAGCAGTTCTTC. The rearrangement joins TRBV7-9 to TRBJ2-1; 10 bases map to TRBD2. Trimming removed 6 bases from V and 6 bases from J; junction bases left unmatched: 5. The CDR3 is 14 amino acids. The germline V gene encodes CDR1 SEHNR and CDR2 FQNEAQ (reference sequence).